Presented here are 19 T cell receptor beta chains from one specimen sequenced in a study of OX40 agonist ivuxolimab in advanced cancers. Generated by immunoSEQ multiplex PCR, the TCRdb table keeps only in-frame clones and is missing some. The data contain tens of thousands of clones, around 79% of them singletons. This material consisted of CD4+ or CD8+ T cells sorted from blood, taken in a trial of the OX40 agonist ivuxolimab. The source of these receptors is an adult with an advanced solid tumor such as melanoma, head and neck, liver or kidney cancer.

The CDR3 sequence is CASGVTENQETQYF. In DNA, the CDR3 is TGTGCCAGCGGAGTTACGGAAAACCAAGAGACCCAGTACTTC. The chain combines TRBV27 with TRBJ2-5; D is undetermined. V was cut by 8 bases and J by 0 bases, with 13 bases left in between. CDR1 is MNHEY, CDR2 SMNVEV, per germline (reference sequence). The CDR3 totals 14 residues.

The chain combines TRBV10-1 with TRBJ2-5; weak D call: TRBD2 (6 bases). Looked up from germline, CDR1 is WNHNN and CDR2 is SYGVQD (reference sequence). The ends were cut back, 6 bases at V and 13 bases at J, with 21 bases in the middle. The CDR3 is 13 residues long. This CDR3 reads CASSTPGTPQLYF. CDR3 DNA sequence: TGCGCCAGCAGCACTCCTGGGACTCCACAGTTGTACTTC.

This rearrangement joins TRBV7-9 to TRBJ2-3; D is unresolved. This CDR3 comprises 13 residues. CDR1 and CDR2 (germline): SEHNR, FQNEAQ (reference sequence). The germline V and J ends were trimmed by 3 bases and 5 bases, with 9 bases remaining between them. CDR3 sequence (DNA): TGTGCCAGCAGCTTTGGCGTAAAAGATACGCAGTATTTT. Translating gives CASSFGVKDTQYF.

This clone was counted once. The rearrangement joins TRBV5-1 to TRBJ2-7, with 8 bases fitting TRBD2. Germline values: CDR1 SGHRS, CDR2 YFSETQ. This CDR3 is built from 15 residues. The V gene end was trimmed by 0 bases and the J gene end by 5 bases; junction bases not matched to a gene: 7. The CDR3 coding sequence is TGCGCCAGCAGCTTGGCGGGCGGGAGGAACGACGAGCAGTACTTC. Translated: CASSLAGGRNDEQYF. Based on the CDR3 plus reference TRBV5-1 and TRBJ2-7, the full variable domain is KAGVTQTPRYLIKTRGQQVTLSCSPISGHRSVSWYQQTPGQGLQFLFEYFSETQRNKGNFPGRFSGRQFSNSRSEMNVSTLELGDSALYLCASSLAGGRNDEQYFGPGTRLTVT.

V usage is TRBV7-2 and J usage is TRBJ2-7; D remains unclear. Germline CDR1 and CDR2: SGHTA and FQGNSA. The CDR3 sequence is 17 residues long. The V end was cut by 5 bases, the J end by 0 bases, with 20 bases between. CDR3 region: CASSPLIRARSSYEQYF. In nucleotides, the CDR3 is TGTGCCAGCAGCCCACTCATTAGGGCCAGGAGCTCCTACGAGCAGTACTTC.

This sequence joins TRBV4-1 and TRBJ2-5, with D possibly TRBD2 on 6 matching bases. V was trimmed by 3 bases and J by 0 bases, leaving 26 bases between them. CDR1 is MGHRA, CDR2 YSYEKL, per germline. CDR3 size: 20 residues. CDR3 coding DNA: TGCGCCAGCAGCCACGCCTCCCGCCGGGGTTCGCGGGAACACCAAGAGACCCAGTACTTC. This translates into CASSHASRRGSREHQETQYF.

On this clone: The junction shows a germline mismatch at one end, possibly a read error. The chain employs TRBV28 and TRBJ2-1; D remains unclear. This CDR3 contains 14 residues. CDR1 MDHEN and CDR2 SYDVKM come from the germline V gene. The CDR3 DNA reads as TGTGCCGGCAGTTCCAGCCGGACCTACAATGAGCAGTTCTTC. Translating gives CAGSSSRTYNEQFF.

The chain employs TRBV5-6 and TRBJ2-7; D unclear. In germline, CDR1 is SGHDT, CDR2 YYEEEE. V lost 0 bases to trimming and J lost 3 bases, with 10 bases between them. There are 14 residues in the CDR3. The CDR3 region has the DNA TGTGCCAGCAGCTTGGGTGAGAACCTCTACGAGCAGTACGTC. Its translation: CASSLGENLYEQYV.

This clone was seen a single time. CDR3 residues: CASPSPGWSNEQFF. The DNA for the CDR3 is TGTGCCAGCCCATCTCCAGGGTGGTCCAATGAGCAGTTCTTC. The rearrangement uses TRBV5-6 and TRBJ2-1; a possible D gene is TRBD1 (5 bases). Germline lookup yields CDR1 SGHDT and CDR2 YYEEEE. Trimming took off 7 bases at V and 6 bases at J, with 17 bases between the two ends. CDR3 length equals 14 residues.

The chain combines TRBV18 with TRBJ2-5, with D perhaps TRBD2 (6 bases). The CDR3 loop spans 13 amino acids. V was pared by 0 bases and J by 5 bases, with 7 bases between. Germline CDR1 reads KGHSH; CDR2 reads LQKENI. CDR3 coding DNA: TGTGCCAGCTCACCACCGGCGGGGGAGACCCAGTACTTC. Translating it yields CASSPPAGETQYF.

The genes are TRBV27 and TRBJ1-1; 8 bases match TRBD1. Germline values: CDR1 MNHEY, CDR2 SMNVEV (reference sequence). There are 15 residues in the CDR3. J was trimmed by 0 bases and V by 5 bases; bases with no gene match: 5. The CDR3 sequence: CASSPGGALNTEAFF. The CDR3 DNA reads TGTGCCAGCAGTCCAGGGGGCGCTTTGAACACTGAAGCTTTCTTT.

V gene TRBV4-3 combines with J gene TRBJ2-1; 7 bases match TRBD2. CDR3 size: 15 residues. V was pared by 4 bases and J by 0 bases, with 3 bases of the junction left unmatched. Looked up from germline, CDR1 is LGHNA and CDR2 is YSLEER. The CDR3 reads CASSLERGSYNEQFF. The CDR3, as DNA: TGCGCCAGCAGCCTCGAGCGGGGCTCCTACAATGAGCAGTTCTTC.

The chain carries TRBV6-6 and TRBJ2-7; TRBD1 is a possible D gene (6 bases). The CDR3 length is 13 residues. Germline-derived CDR1 and CDR2 are MNHNY and SVGAGI (reference sequence). V was pared by 5 bases and J by 6 bases, with 14 bases between. The CDR3 is CASSRSGGGEQYV. Here the CDR3 DNA reads TGTGCCAGCAGTAGATCTGGGGGCGGCGAGCAGTACGTC.

This clone was observed a single time. V usage is TRBV4-1 and J usage is TRBJ1-2, with a weak D call TRBD1 (5 bases). With 0 bases removed from V and 4 bases from J, the gap between germline ends came to 9 bases. The CDR3 is made up of 14 amino acids. The V gene's germline CDR1 is MGHRA and CDR2 YSYEKL. The CDR3 loop reads CASSQDDSSYGYTF. The CDR3 DNA sequence: TGCGCCAGCAGCCAAGATGACAGCTCCTATGGCTACACCTTC.

This rearrangement joins TRBV28 to TRBJ1-5; no firm D call. The germline V and J ends were trimmed by 8 bases and 5 bases, with 4 bases remaining between them. CDR3 length: 10 residues. Looked up from germline, CDR1 is MDHEN and CDR2 is SYDVKM. The CDR3 sequence is CASGDQPQHF. CDR3 nucleotide sequence: TGTGCCAGCGGGGATCAGCCCCAGCATTTT.

The chain joins TRBV4-1 to TRBJ1-4; D gene ambiguous. V gave up 1 base and J gave up 8 bases, with 17 bases separating them. Looked up from germline, CDR1 is MGHRA and CDR2 is YSYEKL. CDR3 length: 16 residues. CDR3 sequence reads: CASSQARLGMGEKLFF. CDR3 DNA: TGCGCCAGCAGCCAAGCCCGGCTGGGAATGGGGGAAAAACTGTTTTTT.

V gene TRBV5-6 combines with J gene TRBJ1-5, with no clear D. Germline values: CDR1 SGHDT, CDR2 YYEEEE. The ends were cut back, 3 bases at V and 2 bases at J, with 15 bases in the middle. This CDR3 is 16 amino acids long. The CDR3 loop is CASSSDGVGGNQPQHF. In DNA form, the CDR3 reads TGTGCCAGCAGCTCGGACGGGGTTGGAGGCAATCAGCCCCAGCATTTT.

This clone was recorded only once. The V gene is TRBV19, the J gene TRBJ2-5, with 7 bases fitting TRBD2. V dropped 4 bases and J dropped 1; count of bases not matched to a gene: 9. The CDR3 is 16 residues long. The germline V gene has CDR1 LNHDA and CDR2 SQIVND (reference sequence). The CDR3 is CASSTSVGGGQETQYF. The CDR3 coding sequence is TGTGCCAGTAGTACCAGTGTAGGCGGGGGCCAAGAGACCCAGTACTTC. Looking up the rest from reference TRBV19 and TRBJ2-5 gives the full variable domain: DGGITQSPKYLFRKEGQNVTLSCEQNLNHDAMYWYRQDPGQGLRLIYYSQIVNDFQKGDIAEGYSVSREKKESFPLTVTSAQKNPTAFYLCASSTSVGGGQETQYFGPGTRLLVL.

This chain uses TRBV28 with TRBJ2-7, with unresolved D. V was pared by 10 bases and J by 1 base, with 14 bases between. Looked up from germline, CDR1 is MDHEN and CDR2 is SYDVKM. The CDR3 is 13 residues long. CDR3 nucleotides: TGTGCCACTTGGCCGACTCGATCCTACGAGCAGTACTTC. As protein: CATWPTRSYEQYF. Combining the CDR3 with reference TRBV28 and TRBJ2-7 gives the whole variable domain DVKVTQSSRYLVKRTGEKVFLECVQDMDHENMFWYRQDPGLGLRLIYFSYDVKMKEKGDIPEGYSVSREKKERFSLILESASTNQTSMYLCATWPTRSYEQYFGPGTRLTVT.